The 3 T cell receptor beta chains below all came from one sample that was sequenced in a study of spatial heterogeneity in lung cancer (dated by TCRdb to about 2019). What the study reported, not specific to this receptor: The number of expanded intratumoral alpha and beta TCRs correlated with the tumor nonsynonymous mutation count.

Interpreted using the paper, the time point label stands for: sample taken at primary tumor resection. Receptor amplification or capture employed 5' RACE. The data were produced on a NextSeq 500. TCRdb itself trimmed the public reads at Q25 with fastp, ran MiXCR and retained productive beta chains. Identical CDR3 protein sequences are pooled into one entry, listed with their most common genes and DNA. Recorded for this sample are 3,000 to 4,000 distinct CDR3 sequences; 7% to 10% of them occurred a single time. The top ten hold approximately 14% of the sample. For these TCRs, the target antigens are not known. The sample here was lung tumor tissue, taken at surgery. These receptor sequences come from a male donor with early-stage non-small cell lung cancer.

There are many counts of this clonotype. This chain connects TRBV19 to TRBJ2-1; 12 bases are a match to TRBD1. V lost 4 bases, J lost 8 bases, and 12 bases stayed unmatched. Germline CDR1 and CDR2: LNHDA and SQIVND (reference sequence). The CDR3 covers 17 residues. For the CDR3, the DNA is TGTGCCAGTAGTAAGGGACAGGGGGCGATCGGGAACGATGAGCAGTTCTTC. It yields the protein CASSKGQGAIGNDEQFF.

The genes are TRBV30 and TRBJ2-2; D is unclear. The CDR3 has 16 residues. V gave up 0 bases and J gave up 1 base, with 12 bases separating them. Germline V lookup: CDR1 GTSNPN, CDR2 SVGIG (reference sequence). This CDR3 reads CAWSVLPTVNTGELFF. CDR3 in DNA: TGTGCCTGGAGTGTACTACCGACGGTGAACACCGGGGAGCTGTTTTTT. The entire variable domain, with the rest obtained from reference TRBV30 and TRBJ2-2, is as follows: SQTIHQWPATLVQPVGSPLSLECTVEGTSNPNLYWYRQAAGRGLQLLFYSVGIGQISSEVPQNLSASRPQDRQFILSSKKLLLSDSGFYLCAWSVLPTVNTGELFFGEGSRLTVL.

In its sample, this clonotype was seen many times. CDR3 amino acids: CSARSRLAGTYNEQFF. In nucleotides, the CDR3 is TGCAGTGCTAGATCTAGACTAGCGGGCACCTACAATGAGCAGTTCTTC. The chain links TRBV20-1 to TRBJ2-1; 10 bases map to TRBD2. This CDR3 is built from 16 residues. The V gene end was trimmed by 2 bases and the J gene end by 2 bases; junction bases not matched to a gene: 6. Germline CDR1 reads DFQATT; CDR2 reads SNEGSKA (reference sequence).